This record looks at one T cell receptor (beta chain) sequence and its context. The antigen is unknown. This sample was included in a study of regulatory T cells in long-lasting Graves disease. In the study overall: More than 5 years of antithyroid drugs with positive TSH receptor antibodies defined persistent Graves' disease.

Arm-PCR of CDR3 regions with iRepertoire HTBI primers generated TCR beta libraries. TCRdb independently ran MiXCR on the multiplex PCR reads; one entry per CDR3 protein. The data show nearly 350,000 distinct CDR3 sequences, roughly a fifth seen once. Overall study findings and caveats: Researchers reported studying only peripheral blood, not thyroid tissue.

Trimming cost V 6 bases and J 3 bases, with 9 bases left between them. Germline V gene lookup returns CDR1 SNHLY and CDR2 FYNNEI. This CDR3 comprises 13 residues. Time point noted: persistent/refractory GD, antithyroid drugs over 5 years with positive TRAb. The TCR library was made from RNA that had been extracted from PBMCs in TRIzol. The authors drew patients from an endocrinology department in Xi'an, China. This TCR was recovered from a female donor with Graves disease. The chain uses TRBV2 and TRBJ1-3; TRBD1 is a possible D gene (5 bases). The sample was peripheral blood mononuclear cells (PBMCs), taken when the disease was refractory, from a patient treated with antithyroid drugs. In nucleotides, the CDR3 is TGTGCCAGCAGCCGGGACGTTGGAAACACCATATATTTT. Translating it yields CASSRDVGNTIYF.